Listed below are T cell receptor beta chains from one sample, sequenced in a study of T cell repertoires in cytomegalovirus infection. TCRdb recomputed calls from the reads with MiXCR, one row per CDR3 protein. This sample yields 450,000 to 600,000 distinct CDR3 sequences, of which around a third are seen a single time; about 17% belongs to the top ten. Their antigens remain unidentified. Material: cultured PBMCs, obtained from culture after CMV antigen stimulation. These receptors were collected from a human donor in good health (CMV status not recorded). Some clones in this sample may be carry-over from other donors' samples. The CDR3 runs from the conserved cysteine through the conserved F or W. D genes are given only for firm matches. Only some rows state a clone size, as once, few, many or a class for expanded clones.

J gene: TRBJ2-1
V gene: TRBV4-1
clone size: NA
D gene: NA
CDR3 DNA: TGCGCCAGCAGCCAAGAAGCGGTCCAGCGTAAGGATGAGCAGTTCTTC
CDR3 protein: CASSQEAVQRKDEQFF

J gene: TRBJ1-2
V gene: TRBV20-1
clone size: many
D gene: NA
CDR3 DNA: TGCAGTGCTCCCACCGGGGCGCGAGGCTATGGCTACACCTTC
CDR3 protein: CSAPTGARGYGYTF

J gene: TRBJ1-1
V gene: TRBV12-3/TRBV12-4
clone size: NA
D gene: NA
CDR3 DNA: TGTGCCAGCAGTTCCTTTTCGAACACTGAAGCTTTCTTT
CDR3 protein: CASSSFSNTEAFF

J gene: TRBJ2-4
V gene: TRBV7-2
clone size: NA
D gene: NA
CDR3 DNA: TGTGCCAGCAGCCCAAGGCACAAAAACATTCAGTACTTC
CDR3 protein: CASSPRHKNIQYF

J gene: TRBJ2-1
V gene: TRBV7-3
clone size: many
D gene: TRBD2
CDR3 DNA: TGTGCCAGCAGCGAAGGACTAGCGGGACTCCATGAGCAGTTCTTC
CDR3 protein: CASSEGLAGLHEQFF

J gene: TRBJ2-3
V gene: TRBV7-2
clone size: many
D gene: TRBD1
CDR3 DNA: TGTGCCAGTGACAGGGGCGGTACAGATACGCAGTATTTT
CDR3 protein: CASDRGGTDTQYF

J gene: TRBJ2-7
V gene: TRBV20-1
clone size: NA
D gene: TRBD2
CDR3 DNA: TGCAGTGCTACCCTTGGTGGGAGGGCCTACGAGCAGTACTTC
CDR3 protein: CSATLGGRAYEQYF

J gene: TRBJ2-3
V gene: TRBV5-6
clone size: NA
D gene: NA
CDR3 DNA: TGTGCCAGCAGCTTTGGGGGGGGGCTATCAGATACGCAGTATTTT
CDR3 protein: CASSFGGGLSDTQYF

J gene: TRBJ1-1
V gene: TRBV20-1
clone size: NA
D gene: NA
CDR3 DNA: TGCAGTGCGGAACAGAACACTGAAGCTTTCTTT
CDR3 protein: CSAEQNTEAFF

J gene: TRBJ1-5
V gene: TRBV6-6
clone size: NA
D gene: NA
CDR3 DNA: TGTGCCAGCAGTTCCCAGTCGGGGATCGGCAATCAGCCCCAGCATTTT
CDR3 protein: CASSSQSGIGNQPQHF

J gene: TRBJ1-4
V gene: TRBV30
clone size: NA
D gene: NA
CDR3 DNA: TGTGCCTGGCTCAGGGGAGGTGAAAAACTGTTTTTT
CDR3 protein: CAWLRGGEKLFF

J gene: TRBJ2-7
V gene: TRBV4-1
clone size: few
D gene: NA
CDR3 DNA: TGCGCCAGCAGGTGGAGGGACAGTACGTCCTACGAGCAGTACTTC
CDR3 protein: CASRWRDSTSYEQYF

J gene: TRBJ1-5
V gene: TRBV2
clone size: NA
D gene: NA
CDR3 DNA: TGTGCCAGCAGTGAAGCCGGGGGTCGGAGCAATCAGCCCCAGCATTTT
CDR3 protein: CASSEAGGRSNQPQHF

J gene: TRBJ2-3
V gene: TRBV5-6
clone size: NA
D gene: TRBD2
CDR3 DNA: TGTGCCAGCGGGCTAGCGGGGATGGATACGCAGTATTTT
CDR3 protein: CASGLAGMDTQYF

J gene: TRBJ1-1
V gene: TRBV11-2
clone size: NA
D gene: NA
CDR3 DNA: TGTGCCAGCTCCTTCCCCGGCGGACAGCCGGCGATTATGAACACTGAAGCTTTCTTT
CDR3 protein: CASSFPGGQPAIMNTEAFF

J gene: TRBJ2-2
V gene: TRBV28
clone size: NA
D gene: TRBD1
CDR3 DNA: TGTGCCAGCAGTTTGACAGGGCGGACCGGGGAGCTGTTTTTT
CDR3 protein: CASSLTGRTGELFF

J gene: TRBJ2-1
V gene: TRBV6-1
clone size: NA
D gene: NA
CDR3 DNA: TGTGCCAGCAGTGCCCGGACTGGGCGAGCTTTC
CDR3 protein: CASSARTGRAF

J gene: TRBJ1-3
V gene: TRBV6-5
clone size: few
D gene: NA
CDR3 DNA: TGTGCCAGCAGTTTTAGGCCGATTGAGGGAAACACCATATATTTT
CDR3 protein: CASSFRPIEGNTIYF

J gene: TRBJ1-2
V gene: TRBV20-1
clone size: NA
D gene: NA
CDR3 DNA: TGCAGTGCCCAAGAATTGTGGGGGGACGGCTATGGCTACACCTTC
CDR3 protein: CSAQELWGDGYGYTF

J gene: TRBJ1-1
V gene: TRBV10-3
clone size: NA
D gene: NA
CDR3 DNA: TGTGCCATCAGTAACTACAGGCTCACTGAAGCTTTCTTT
CDR3 protein: CAISNYRLTEAFF

J gene: TRBJ2-3
V gene: TRBV20-1
clone size: once
D gene: NA
CDR3 DNA: TGCAGTGCCATCCAGACTGCAGCTAGCACAGATACGCAGTATTTT
CDR3 protein: CSAIQTAASTDTQYF

J gene: TRBJ1-2
V gene: TRBV10-2
clone size: NA
D gene: NA
CDR3 DNA: TGCGCCAGCAGCCTAAACAGGGATGGCTACACCTTC
CDR3 protein: CASSLNRDGYTF

J gene: TRBJ2-7
V gene: TRBV19
clone size: NA
D gene: NA
CDR3 DNA: TGTGCCAGTAGTATTCGGCCAGGCGCAGGCTACGAGCAGTACTTC
CDR3 protein: CASSIRPGAGYEQYF

J gene: TRBJ2-3
V gene: TRBV6-2/TRBV6-3
clone size: few
D gene: TRBD2
CDR3 DNA: TGTGCCAGCAGTCAACCCCCGGGACTAGCGGGATCGTACACAGATACGCAGTATTTT
CDR3 protein: CASSQPPGLAGSYTDTQYF

J gene: TRBJ1-2
V gene: TRBV19
clone size: NA
D gene: NA
CDR3 DNA: TGTGCCAGTAGTATAGGACAGGTTGGGTATGGCTACACCTTC
CDR3 protein: CASSIGQVGYGYTF

J gene: TRBJ1-5
V gene: TRBV6-1
clone size: many
D gene: NA
CDR3 DNA: TGTGCCAGCAGCCTGGGGGTAAGCAATCAGCCCCAGCATTTT
CDR3 protein: CASSLGVSNQPQHF

J gene: TRBJ1-6
V gene: TRBV28
clone size: few
D gene: NA
CDR3 DNA: TGTGCCAGCAAGCCAGAGTCCTTCGGATCACCCCTCCACTTT
CDR3 protein: CASKPESFGSPLHF

J gene: TRBJ2-2
V gene: TRBV7-3
clone size: NA
D gene: NA
CDR3 DNA: TGTGCCAGCAGCTTAATGGCTAGCTGGGGAAACACCGGGGAGCTGTTTTTT
CDR3 protein: CASSLMASWGNTGELFF

J gene: TRBJ1-4
V gene: TRBV12-3/TRBV12-4
clone size: few
D gene: NA
CDR3 DNA: TGTGCCAGCACCGAACAGGCGTCAAAACTGTTTTTT
CDR3 protein: CASTEQASKLFF

J gene: TRBJ1-6
V gene: TRBV25-1
clone size: NA
D gene: NA
CDR3 DNA: TGTGCCAGCAGTGAGGACGATAATTCACCCCTCCACTTT
CDR3 protein: CASSEDDNSPLHF

J gene: TRBJ2-2
V gene: TRBV7-2
clone size: many
D gene: TRBD2
CDR3 DNA: TGTGCCAGCAGCTTAGTGATAGCGGGAGAGGGGGAGCTGTTTTTT
CDR3 protein: CASSLVIAGEGELFF

J gene: TRBJ1-5
V gene: TRBV2
clone size: few
D gene: NA
CDR3 DNA: TGTGCCAGCAGTGATAGTCTCTCGGGGGGCCAGCCCCAGCATTTT
CDR3 protein: CASSDSLSGGQPQHF

J gene: TRBJ2-7
V gene: TRBV5-1
clone size: NA
D gene: NA
CDR3 DNA: TGCGCCAGCAGCTTGAAGTGGTCGGAGACCACCTACGAGCAGTACTTC
CDR3 protein: CASSLKWSETTYEQYF

J gene: TRBJ1-5
V gene: TRBV7-9
clone size: NA
D gene: NA
CDR3 DNA: TGTGCCAGCAGCCCGACAGGTGCCAATCAGCCCCAGCATTTT
CDR3 protein: CASSPTGANQPQHF

J gene: TRBJ2-1
V gene: TRBV6-2/TRBV6-3
clone size: few
D gene: TRBD1
CDR3 DNA: TGTGCCAGCGGCTCCGGACAGGACTACAATGAGCAGTTCTTC
CDR3 protein: CASGSGQDYNEQFF

J gene: TRBJ1-1
V gene: TRBV4-1
clone size: NA
D gene: TRBD1
CDR3 DNA: TGCGCCAGCAGCCAACGACAGGGGCGGAACACTGAAGCTTTCTTT
CDR3 protein: CASSQRQGRNTEAFF

J gene: TRBJ2-1
V gene: TRBV7-9
clone size: NA
D gene: NA
CDR3 DNA: TGTGCCAGCAGCTTAAGTGACCCCTACGAGCAGTTCTTC
CDR3 protein: CASSLSDPYEQFF

J gene: TRBJ2-3
V gene: TRBV6-6
clone size: few
D gene: NA
CDR3 DNA: TGTGCCAGTAAGGGAGTAAGCACAGATACGCAGTATTTT
CDR3 protein: CASKGVSTDTQYF

J gene: TRBJ2-1
V gene: TRBV7-3
clone size: NA
D gene: NA
CDR3 DNA: TGTGCCAGCAGCAAACGAGGGCTAAGCTCCTACAATGAGCAGTTCTTC
CDR3 protein: CASSKRGLSSYNEQFF

J gene: TRBJ2-3
V gene: TRBV11-2
clone size: many
D gene: TRBD1
CDR3 DNA: TGTGCCAGCAGCTTAGGGGACAGGGGGCCGGATACGCAGTATTTT
CDR3 protein: CASSLGDRGPDTQYF

J gene: TRBJ2-2
V gene: TRBV6-6
clone size: NA
D gene: TRBD1
CDR3 DNA: TGTGCCAGCAGTTACCCCAGGGGACAGGCCCGACACACCGGGGAGCTGTTTTTT
CDR3 protein: CASSYPRGQARHTGELFF

J gene: TRBJ2-3
V gene: TRBV7-8
clone size: few
D gene: TRBD1
CDR3 DNA: TGTGCCAGCAGCTCCAGGACAGGGGGGACAGATACGCAGTATTTT
CDR3 protein: CASSSRTGGTDTQYF

J gene: TRBJ2-1
V gene: TRBV7-8
clone size: few
D gene: NA
CDR3 DNA: TGTGCCAGCAGCTTAGAGGGATTCGGTGAGCAGTTCTTC
CDR3 protein: CASSLEGFGEQFF

J gene: TRBJ2-1
V gene: TRBV19
clone size: NA
D gene: NA
CDR3 DNA: TGTGCCAGTAGTATAGATCCCCGGGGTTCCTACAATGAGCAGTTCTTC
CDR3 protein: CASSIDPRGSYNEQFF

J gene: TRBJ1-5
V gene: TRBV12-5
clone size: NA
D gene: NA
CDR3 DNA: TGTGCTAGTGGTTCCCTTATACATTTCATACAGGGAAATCAGCCCCAGCATTTT
CDR3 protein: CASGSLIHFIQGNQPQHF

J gene: TRBJ2-1
V gene: TRBV7-2
clone size: NA
D gene: TRBD2
CDR3 DNA: TGTGCCAGCAGCTTAGACACTAGCGGGAGGTCATTTGAGCAGTTCTTC
CDR3 protein: CASSLDTSGRSFEQFF

J gene: TRBJ2-7
V gene: TRBV7-2
clone size: NA
D gene: TRBD1
CDR3 DNA: TGTGCCAGCAGCTCCGTTGGGACAGGTTCCTACGAGCAGTACTTC
CDR3 protein: CASSSVGTGSYEQYF

J gene: TRBJ2-3
V gene: TRBV7-9
clone size: NA
D gene: NA
CDR3 DNA: TGTGCCAGCAGTCCCCGCCCAGGATCCGAGGGGACCTACACGCAGTATTTT
CDR3 protein: CASSPRPGSEGTYTQYF